Listed below are T cell receptor beta chains from one sample, sequenced in a study of PD-1 blockade in classical Hodgkin lymphoma. The assay was immunoSEQ multiplex PCR, and TCRdb's table has in-frame clones only and misses some. This sample yields around 65,000 clones, of which approximately 88% are seen a single time; around an eighth belongs to the top ten. Specimen: peripheral blood mononuclear cells (PBMCs), collected at baseline. Every receptor here comes from a human donor with classical Hodgkin lymphoma. Each CDR3 is given with its conserved first and last residue. Each record gives: D gene, J gene, V gene, clone size, CDR3 protein, CDR3 DNA. D genes are given only for firm matches. For some rows the clone size is stated as once, few or many, or as a class when expanded; others skip it.

. TRBJ1-1 TRBV13 once CASSSNRVITEAFF TGTGCCAGCAGCTCAAACAGGGTCATCACTGAAGCTTTCTTT
TRBD1 TRBJ1-6 TRBV9 . CASSVGMGQGSYNSPLHF TGTGCCAGCAGCGTAGGGATGGGACAGGGCTCCTATAATTCACCCCTCCACTTT
TRBD1 TRBJ1-2 TRBV7-9 . CASSMGQELYGYTF TGTGCCAGCAGCATGGGACAGGAACTCTATGGCTACACCTTC
. TRBJ2-3 TRBV6-5 . CASSSDDSTDTQYF TGTGCCAGCAGTTCGGACGATAGCACAGATACGCAGTATTTT
. TRBJ2-1 TRBV19 . CARTSQGAPYNEQFF TGTGCCAGAACTTCGCAGGGTGCTCCCTACAATGAGCAGTTCTTC
TRBD1 TRBJ1-4 TRBV4-1 . CASSRDRDRGLNEKLFF TGCGCCAGCAGCCGAGACCGGGACAGGGGCTTAAATGAAAAACTGTTTTTT
. TRBJ2-1 TRBV5-1 few CASSLGRALGDEQFF TGCGCCAGCAGCTTGGGTAGGGCGCTTGGGGATGAGCAGTTCTTC
. TRBJ2-1 TRBV30 . CAWRDSSYNEQFF TGTGCCTGGAGGGACAGCTCCTACAATGAGCAGTTCTTC
. TRBJ2-3 TRBV19 . CASRSSEETDTQYF TGTGCCAGTAGATCTAGCGAGGAAACAGATACGCAGTATTTT
. TRBJ2-1 TRBV19 . CASQARGPEQFF TGTGCCAGTCAAGCCAGGGGACCTGAGCAGTTCTTC
. TRBJ2-1 TRBV7-9 . CASSPRGGSYNEQFF TGTGCCAGCAGCCCAAGGGGGGGGTCCTACAATGAGCAGTTCTTC
TRBD1 TRBJ1-1 TRBV10-2 . CASSVTGQGRKAFF TGCGCCAGCAGTGTTACCGGACAGGGGCGGAAAGCTTTCTTT
. TRBJ1-1 TRBV19 . CASSIGPGDSAFF TGTGCCAGTAGTATAGGCCCGGGCGACTCGGCTTTCTTT
. TRBJ2-7 TRBV7-9 . CASSLAVGSYEQYF TGTGCCAGCAGCTTAGCGGTGGGCTCCTACGAGCAGTACTTC